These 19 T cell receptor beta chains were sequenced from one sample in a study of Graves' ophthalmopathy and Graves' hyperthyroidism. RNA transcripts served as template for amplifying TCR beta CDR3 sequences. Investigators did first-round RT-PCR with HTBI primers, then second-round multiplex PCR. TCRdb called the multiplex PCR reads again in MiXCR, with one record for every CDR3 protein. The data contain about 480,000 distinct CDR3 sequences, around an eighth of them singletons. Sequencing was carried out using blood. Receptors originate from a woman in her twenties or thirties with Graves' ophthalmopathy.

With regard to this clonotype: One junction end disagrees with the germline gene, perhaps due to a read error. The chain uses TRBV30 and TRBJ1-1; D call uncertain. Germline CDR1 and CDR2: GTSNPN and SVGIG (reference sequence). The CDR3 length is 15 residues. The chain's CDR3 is CAWSPPSLGLADAFF. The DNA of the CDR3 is TGTGCCTGGAGTCCCCCCTCTCTTGGGTTGGCTGATGCTTTCTTT.

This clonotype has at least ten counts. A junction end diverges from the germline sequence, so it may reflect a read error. The CDR3 coding sequence is TGTGCCAGCAGTATTGGACAGGGGGCAAATTTT. As protein: CASSIGQGANF. The rearrangement uses TRBV6-1 and TRBJ1-5; 11 bases are a match to TRBD1. This CDR3 is 11 amino acids long. Germline assignment: CDR1 MNHNS and CDR2 SASEGT.

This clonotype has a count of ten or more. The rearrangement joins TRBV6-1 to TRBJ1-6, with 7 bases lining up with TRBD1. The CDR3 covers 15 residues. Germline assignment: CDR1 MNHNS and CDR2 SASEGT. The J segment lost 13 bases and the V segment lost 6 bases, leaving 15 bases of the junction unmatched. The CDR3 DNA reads TGTGCCAGCAGCCGGGTCGGACAGGAGTTTCTCCCCCTCCACTTT. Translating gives CASSRVGQEFLPLHF.

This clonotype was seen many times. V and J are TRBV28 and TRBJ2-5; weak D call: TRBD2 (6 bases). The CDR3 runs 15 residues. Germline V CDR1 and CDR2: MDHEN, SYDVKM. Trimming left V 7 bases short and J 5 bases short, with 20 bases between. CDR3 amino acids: CASKLRTPGVETQYF. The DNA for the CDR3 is TGTGCCAGCAAACTCCGGACACCGGGGGTGGAGACCCAGTACTTC.

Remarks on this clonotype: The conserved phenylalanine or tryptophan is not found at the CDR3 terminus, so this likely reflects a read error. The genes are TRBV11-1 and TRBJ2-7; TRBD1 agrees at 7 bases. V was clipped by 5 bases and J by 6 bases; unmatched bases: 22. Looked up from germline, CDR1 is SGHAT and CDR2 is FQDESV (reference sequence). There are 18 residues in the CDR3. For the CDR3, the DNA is TGTGCCAGCAGCCCCGCTCACGGACGAGACAGGGTGAGGCCCGAGCAGTACTAC. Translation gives CASSPAHGRDRVRPEQYY.

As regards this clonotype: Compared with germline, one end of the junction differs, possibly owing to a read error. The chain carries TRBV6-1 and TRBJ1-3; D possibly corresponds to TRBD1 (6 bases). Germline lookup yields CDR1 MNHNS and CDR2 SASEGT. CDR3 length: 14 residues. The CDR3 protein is CGSRGTGPGDTIYF. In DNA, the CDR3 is TGTGGCAGCAGGGGCACAGGGCCTGGAGACACCATATATTTT.

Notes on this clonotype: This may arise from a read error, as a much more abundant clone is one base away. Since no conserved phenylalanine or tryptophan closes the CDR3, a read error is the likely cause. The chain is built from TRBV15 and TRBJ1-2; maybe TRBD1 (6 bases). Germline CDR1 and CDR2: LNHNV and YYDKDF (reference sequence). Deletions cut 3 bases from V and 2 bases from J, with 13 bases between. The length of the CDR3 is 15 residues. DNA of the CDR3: TGTGCCACCAGCAGCGAGGGACACCAGAACTATGGCTACACCGTC. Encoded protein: CATSSEGHQNYGYTV.

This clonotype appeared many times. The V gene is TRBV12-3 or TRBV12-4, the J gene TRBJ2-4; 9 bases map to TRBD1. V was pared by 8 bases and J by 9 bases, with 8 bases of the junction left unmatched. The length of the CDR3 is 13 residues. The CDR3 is CASLGTTGGIQYF. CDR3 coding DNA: TGTGCCAGCCTAGGCACGACAGGGGGCATTCAGTACTTC.

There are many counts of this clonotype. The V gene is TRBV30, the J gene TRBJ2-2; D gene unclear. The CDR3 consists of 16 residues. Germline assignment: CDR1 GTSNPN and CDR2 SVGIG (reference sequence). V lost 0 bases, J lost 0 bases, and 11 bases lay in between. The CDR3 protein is CAWSVRRDTNTGELFF. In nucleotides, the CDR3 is TGTGCCTGGAGTGTGCGGAGAGATACGAACACCGGGGAGCTGTTTTTT.

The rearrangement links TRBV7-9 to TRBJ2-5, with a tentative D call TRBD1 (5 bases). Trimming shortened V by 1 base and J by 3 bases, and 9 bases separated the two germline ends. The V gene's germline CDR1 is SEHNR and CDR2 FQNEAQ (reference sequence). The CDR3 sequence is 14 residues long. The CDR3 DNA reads TGTGCCAGCAGCTTAGTGATAGGGGAAGAGACCCAGTACTTC. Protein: CASSLVIGEETQYF.

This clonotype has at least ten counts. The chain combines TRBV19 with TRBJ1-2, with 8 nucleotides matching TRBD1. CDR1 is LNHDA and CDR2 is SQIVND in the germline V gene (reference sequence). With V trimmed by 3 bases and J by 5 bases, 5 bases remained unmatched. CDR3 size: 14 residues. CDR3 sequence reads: CASSMTGEKYGYTF. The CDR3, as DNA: TGTGCCAGTAGTATGACAGGGGAGAAGTATGGCTACACCTTC.

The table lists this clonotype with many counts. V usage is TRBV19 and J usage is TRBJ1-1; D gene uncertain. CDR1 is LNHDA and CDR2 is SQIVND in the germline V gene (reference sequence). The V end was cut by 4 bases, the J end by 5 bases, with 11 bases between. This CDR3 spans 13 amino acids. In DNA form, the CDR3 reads TGTGCCAGTAGTACCTACAGAGAAACTGAAGCTTTCTTT. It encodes CASSTYRETEAFF.

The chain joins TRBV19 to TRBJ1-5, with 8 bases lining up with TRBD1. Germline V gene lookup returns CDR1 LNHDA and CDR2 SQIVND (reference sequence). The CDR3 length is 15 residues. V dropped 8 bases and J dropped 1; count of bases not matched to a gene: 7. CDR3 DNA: TGTGCCAGTCGGGACAGGAGAAAAAGCAATCAGCCCCAGCATTTT. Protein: CASRDRRKSNQPQHF.

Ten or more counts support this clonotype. In nucleotides, the CDR3 is TGTGCCAGCGGCTCATTCGGGACTAGCGGCCCCTACGAGCAGTACTTC. Its protein is CASGSFGTSGPYEQYF. This sequence joins TRBV6-1 and TRBJ2-7; 11 bases are shared with TRBD2. CDR3 length: 16 residues. Looked up from germline, CDR1 is MNHNS and CDR2 is SASEGT. Losses at the gene ends were 8 bases for V and 2 bases for J; bases not matched to a gene: 11.

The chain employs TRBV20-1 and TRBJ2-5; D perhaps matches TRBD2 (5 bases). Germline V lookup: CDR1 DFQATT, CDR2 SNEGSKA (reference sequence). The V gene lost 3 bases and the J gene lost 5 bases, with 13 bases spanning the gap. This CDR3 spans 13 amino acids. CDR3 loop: CSASGPGTETQYF. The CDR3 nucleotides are TGCAGTGCTAGTGGGCCGGGAACGGAGACCCAGTACTTC.

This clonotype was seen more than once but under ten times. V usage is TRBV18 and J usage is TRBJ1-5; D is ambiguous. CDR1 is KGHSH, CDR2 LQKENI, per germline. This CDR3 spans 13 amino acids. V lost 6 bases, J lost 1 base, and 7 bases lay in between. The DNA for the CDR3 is TGTGCCAGCTCGATGAGAAGCAATCAGCCCCAGCATTTT. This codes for CASSMRSNQPQHF.

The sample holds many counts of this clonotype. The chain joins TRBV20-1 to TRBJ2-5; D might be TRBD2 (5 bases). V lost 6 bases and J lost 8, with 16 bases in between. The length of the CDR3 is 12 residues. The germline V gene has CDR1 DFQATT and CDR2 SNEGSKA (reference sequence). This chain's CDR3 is CSAQLLGDTQYF. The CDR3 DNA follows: TGCAGTGCACAACTCCTGGGAGATACCCAGTACTTC.

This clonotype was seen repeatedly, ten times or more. For the CDR3, the DNA is TGTGCCAGCAGCATAGGGGGGACTCTCCACTACGAGCAGTACTTC. Residues: CASSIGGTLHYEQYF. The rearrangement uses TRBV9 and TRBJ2-7; D possibly uses TRBD1 or TRBD2 (6 bases each). Trimming took 4 bases from V and 3 from J, leaving 17 bases between them. The CDR3 consists of 15 residues. CDR1 is SGDLS and CDR2 is YYNGEE in the germline V gene.

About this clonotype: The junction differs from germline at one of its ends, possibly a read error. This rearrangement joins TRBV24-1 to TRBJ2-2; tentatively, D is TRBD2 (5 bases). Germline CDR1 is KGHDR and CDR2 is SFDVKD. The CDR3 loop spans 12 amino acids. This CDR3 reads CATSQPDGELCF. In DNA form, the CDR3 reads TGTGCCACCAGTCAGCCCGACGGGGAGCTGTGTTTT.